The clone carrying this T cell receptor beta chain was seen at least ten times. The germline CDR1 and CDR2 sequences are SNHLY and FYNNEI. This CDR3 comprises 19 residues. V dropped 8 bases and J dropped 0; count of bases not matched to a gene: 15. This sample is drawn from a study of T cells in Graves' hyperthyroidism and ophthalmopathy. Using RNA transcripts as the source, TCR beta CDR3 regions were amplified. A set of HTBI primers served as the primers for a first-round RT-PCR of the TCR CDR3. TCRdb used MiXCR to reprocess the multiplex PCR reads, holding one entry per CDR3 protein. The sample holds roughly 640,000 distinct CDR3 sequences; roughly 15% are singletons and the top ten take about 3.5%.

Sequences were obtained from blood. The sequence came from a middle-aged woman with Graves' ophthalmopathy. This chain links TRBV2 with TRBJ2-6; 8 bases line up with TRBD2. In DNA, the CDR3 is TGTGCCAGCCGGGGGGGAGCGGGAACCGGCGGCTCTGGGGCCAACGTCCTGACTTTC. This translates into CASRGGAGTGGSGANVLTF. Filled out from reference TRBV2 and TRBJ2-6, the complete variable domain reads EPEVTQTPSHQVTQMGQEVILRCVPISNHLYFYWYRQILGQKVEFLVSFYNNEISEKSEIFDDQFSVERPDGSNFTLKIRSTKLEDSAMYFCASRGGAGTGGSGANVLTFGAGSRLTVL.